Shown below are 31 T cell receptor beta chains from a single sample sequenced in a study of blood T cell repertoires in COVID-19. TCRdb's table, derived via immunoSEQ multiplex PCR, lists solely in-frame clones and lacks some. The sample records around 150,000 clones, roughly 80% being singletons. Sequenced input: peripheral blood. The source of these receptors is a woman aged 50 to 65 with active or convalescent COVID-19.

The V call is TRBV18, the J call TRBJ1-1; 11 bases fit TRBD1. The CDR3 contains 16 residues. Germline-derived CDR1 and CDR2 are KGHSH and LQKENI. The ends lost 5 bases at V and 1 base at J; junction bases unmatched: 6. The CDR3 sequence: CASSKDRGLRNTEAFF. The CDR3 DNA follows: TGTGCCAGCTCAAAGGACAGGGGGCTAAGGAACACTGAAGCTTTCTTT.

CDR3 sequence (DNA): TGTGCCAGCAGCAGGGGGAGACTAGCGGGGGGCCCAGACACAGATACGCAGTATTTT. Translating it yields CASSRGRLAGGPDTDTQYF. This chain joins TRBV7-8 and TRBJ2-3, with 13 bases matching TRBD2. The CDR3 covers 19 residues. Looked up from germline, CDR1 is SGHVS and CDR2 is FQNEAQ. The V segment lost 5 bases and the J segment 2 bases; nucleotides outside the gene matches: 13. The whole variable domain, filled in from reference TRBV7-8 and TRBJ2-3, reads GAGVSQSPRYKVAKRGQDVALRCDPISGHVSLFWYQQALGQGPEFLTYFQNEAQLDKSGLPSDRFFAERPEGSVSTLKIQRTQQEDSAVYLCASSRGRLAGGPDTDTQYFGPGTRLTVL.

The chain employs TRBV19 and TRBJ2-1; TRBD2 aligns across 10 bases. CDR3 length: 16 residues. The germline V gene encodes CDR1 LNHDA and CDR2 SQIVND (reference sequence). V gave up 2 bases and J gave up 3 bases; unmatched junction bases: 4. CDR3 bases: TGTGCCAGTAGTATATTACTAGCGGGGTTCTACAATGAGCAGTTCTTC. Translated, it gives CASSILLAGFYNEQFF.

Concerning this clone itself: Mismatch with germline at one junction end may stem from a read error. J is TRBJ1-1 and V is TRBV2, with D unresolved. The germline CDR1 and CDR2 sequences are SNHLY and FYNNEI. The CDR3 contains 14 residues. The CDR3 coding sequence is TGTGCCAGCAGTGAACAACTGGGCCTCCCCCCTAACAGATTT. This encodes CASSEQLGLPPNRF.

V usage is TRBV28 and J usage is TRBJ2-7, with D perhaps TRBD2 (5 bases). Trimming pared 3 bases from V and 7 bases from J, leaving 16 bases between. The germline CDR1 and CDR2 sequences are MDHEN and SYDVKM. CDR3 size: 14 residues. The CDR3 nucleotides are TGTGCCAGCAGTTTCCTGGGAGAAAGAGGGGAGCAGTACTTC. This encodes CASSFLGERGEQYF.

V usage is TRBV14 and J usage is TRBJ2-7; a possible D gene is TRBD1 (5 bases). Germline-derived CDR1 and CDR2 are SGHDN and FVKESK. Trimming removed 4 bases at V and 2 bases at J, with 9 bases between. This CDR3 is built from 13 residues. The CDR3 coding sequence is TGTGCCAGCAGCCGCGACAGAGCCTACGAGCAGTACTTC. Its translation is CASSRDRAYEQYF.

The CDR3 spells CASRELAGYSYNEQFF. DNA for the CDR3: TGTGCCAGCAGAGAACTAGCGGGGTACTCCTACAATGAGCAGTTCTTC. The chain joins TRBV6-1 to TRBJ2-1; TRBD2 matches at 10 bases. The germline gives CDR1 MNHNS, CDR2 SASEGT. This CDR3 is built from 16 residues. V shed 6 bases and J 0 bases; nucleotides not matched to a gene: 5.

V and J are TRBV7-9 and TRBJ2-5, with 9 bases aligning to TRBD1. The length of the CDR3 is 15 residues. Per germline, CDR1 SEHNR and CDR2 FQNEAQ (reference sequence). V was pared by 5 bases and J by 4 bases, with 8 bases of the junction left unmatched. In DNA form, the CDR3 reads TGTGCCAGCAGCCCGGAAATGGGACAGGGAGAGACCCAGTACTTC. Its protein is CASSPEMGQGETQYF.

J is TRBJ1-2 and V is TRBV6-5, with D unresolved. V gave up 7 bases and J gave up 5 bases, with 14 bases separating them. Germline values: CDR1 MNHEY, CDR2 SVGAGI. This CDR3 contains 13 residues. CDR3 sequence: CASTPGADYGYTF. CDR3 bases: TGTGCCAGCACGCCCGGAGCCGATTATGGCTACACCTTC.

This clone was seen a single time. V usage is TRBV7-2 and J usage is TRBJ2-1; 10 nucleotides match TRBD2. CDR3 length: 15 amino acids. J lost 3 bases, V lost 3 bases, and 2 bases had no gene match. Looked up from germline, CDR1 is SGHTA and CDR2 is FQGNSA. The CDR3 DNA follows: TGTGCCAGCAGCTTGCTAGCGGGAGACTACAATGAGCAGTTCTTC. It yields the protein CASSLLAGDYNEQFF.

The rearrangement uses TRBV7-2 and TRBJ2-1; the D gene is possibly TRBD1 (7 bases). Germline V gene data show CDR1 as SGHTA and CDR2 as FQGNSA. The CDR3 totals 16 residues. Trimming pared 5 bases from V and 4 bases from J, leaving 18 bases between. This CDR3 reads CASSPGGGGVYNEQFF. The CDR3 DNA reads TGTGCCAGCAGCCCCGGCGGAGGGGGCGTTTACAATGAGCAGTTCTTC.

The chain couples TRBV19 to TRBJ1-1, with D possibly matching TRBD1 (5 bases). Germline CDR1 LNHDA, CDR2 SQIVND (reference sequence). V was shortened by 4 bases and J by 1 base, with 13 bases between the two germline ends. There are 15 residues in the CDR3. The CDR3 coding sequence is TGTGCCAGTAGTAGCAGGGTTTGGGGGAACACTGAAGCTTTCTTT. This translates into CASSSRVWGNTEAFF.

This rearrangement joins TRBV21-1 to TRBJ2-6; the tabulated D call, TRBD1, remains unverified against the DNA. TRBV21-1 is designated a pseudogene. This CDR3 is built from 19 residues. The CDR3 loop reads CASSKGSRDRCSGANVLTF. The CDR3 bases are TGTGCCAGCAGCAAAGGTAGTAGGGACAGGTGCTCTGGGGCCAACGTCCTGACTTTC.

The chain joins TRBV4-1 to TRBJ2-5, with 13 bases lining up with TRBD2. The CDR3 has 16 amino acids. Per germline, CDR1 MGHRA and CDR2 YSYEKL. The J segment lost 5 bases and the V segment lost 1 base, leaving 4 bases of the junction unmatched. In DNA, the CDR3 is TGCGCCAGCAGCCAAGTACTAGCGGGAGGGCAGGAGACCCAGTACTTC. This gives the protein CASSQVLAGGQETQYF.

This clone was counted a few times. The CDR3 coding sequence is TGTGCCATCAGTGGAGACAGGGTAGGGTCTCTCGACTATGGCTACACCTTC. Amino acids: CAISGDRVGSLDYGYTF. The V gene is TRBV10-3, the J gene TRBJ1-2, with 7 bases identical to TRBD1. J gave up 3 bases and V 4 bases, and 14 bases lay outside the gene matches. The germline gives CDR1 ENHRY, CDR2 SYGVKD. This CDR3 comprises 17 residues.

The chain is built from TRBV6-2 or TRBV6-3 and TRBJ2-3, with D perhaps TRBD1 (6 bases). The germline CDR1 and CDR2 sequences are MNHEY and SVGEGT. The V and J ends lost 2 bases and 2 bases respectively, with 14 bases between them. This CDR3 is built from 16 residues. CDR3 sequence reads: CASSYQPGHPTDTQYF. In DNA form, the CDR3 reads TGTGCCAGCAGTTACCAACCGGGACACCCCACAGATACGCAGTATTTT.

This clone was counted only a few times. The chain employs TRBV28 and TRBJ1-5, with 9 positions matching TRBD1. Germline V CDR1 and CDR2: MDHEN, SYDVKM. J lost 6 bases, V lost 2 bases, and 5 bases had no gene match. The CDR3 consists of 15 residues. The CDR3 region has the DNA TGTGCCAGCAGTTTACAGGGACAGGGCGGTCAGCCCCAGCATTTT. Translation: CASSLQGQGGQPQHF. The complete variable domain, with remaining parts taken from reference TRBV28 and TRBJ1-5, reads DVKVTQSSRYLVKRTGEKVFLECVQDMDHENMFWYRQDPGLGLRLIYFSYDVKMKEKGDIPEGYSVSREKKERFSLILESASTNQTSMYLCASSLQGQGGQPQHFGDGTRLSIL.

In nucleotides, the CDR3 is TGTGCCACCAGTGGACAGGTCGGCAATCAGCCCCAGCATTTT. Protein: CATSGQVGNQPQHF. The gene calls are TRBV24-1 and TRBJ1-5; possibly TRBD1 for D (6 bases). Germline lookup yields CDR1 KGHDR and CDR2 SFDVKD. The V end was cut by 5 bases, the J end by 2 bases, with 9 bases between. The length of the CDR3 is 14 residues.

CDR3 sequence (DNA): TGCAGCGTTGCCGGTGCTAGCGAGCAGTTCTTC. Translating it yields CSVAGASEQFF. This chain connects TRBV29-1 to TRBJ2-1; D possibly corresponds to TRBD2 (5 bases). Germline lookup yields CDR1 SQVTM and CDR2 ANQGSEA. CDR3 size: 11 residues. V dropped 4 bases and J dropped 10 bases, with 11 bases sitting between them.

V usage is TRBV14 and J usage is TRBJ1-1; D is ambiguous. The CDR3 is 13 residues long. Germline lookup yields CDR1 SGHDN and CDR2 FVKESK. V lost 4 bases, J lost 1 base, and 7 bases lay in between. DNA of the CDR3: TGTGCCAGCAGCCTACAGCCGAACACTGAAGCTTTCTTT. This translates into CASSLQPNTEAFF.

The CDR3 nucleotides are TGTGCCAGCAGCCAAGTGTCACAGGGGCAATTAGGGCCCCAGCATTTT. Translated: CASSQVSQGQLGPQHF. The V and J genes are TRBV4-2 and TRBJ1-5; 7 bases are shared with TRBD1. Germline CDR1 is LGHNA and CDR2 is YNFKEQ. CDR3 length: 16 residues. The V and J ends lost 1 base and 9 bases, in that order; junction bases with no gene match: 12.

The rearrangement joins TRBV18 to TRBJ2-7; 10 positions match TRBD1. The germline gives CDR1 KGHSH, CDR2 LQKENI. This CDR3 is 13 amino acids long. The trim removed 4 bases at V and 6 bases at J, leaving 3 bases unmatched. CDR3 loop: CASSLRTGGEQYF. The CDR3 bases are TGTGCCAGCTCACTCCGGACAGGGGGCGAGCAGTACTTC.

J is TRBJ1-1 and V is TRBV23-1; possibly TRBD1 for D (6 bases). TRBV23-1 is an ORF, and what it does is uncertain. V lost 6 bases, J lost 4 bases, and 15 bases lay in between. The length of the CDR3 is 14 residues. CDR3 residues: CASSYRESVTEAFF. The CDR3 region has the DNA TGCGCCAGCAGCTACAGGGAGTCGGTCACTGAAGCTTTCTTT.

The genes are TRBV7-2 and TRBJ1-5, with TRBD1 identical over 7 bases. The trim removed 1 base at V and 0 bases at J, leaving 3 bases unmatched. Per germline, CDR1 SGHTA and CDR2 FQGNSA. The CDR3 length is 16 residues. The CDR3 sequence is CASSLGGTVSNQPQHF. CDR3 DNA: TGTGCCAGCAGCTTAGGCGGGACAGTTAGCAATCAGCCCCAGCATTTT.

The J gene is TRBJ2-7, the V gene TRBV9; 8 bases align to TRBD2. The CDR3 sequence is 14 residues long. V was clipped by 6 bases and J by 6 bases; unmatched bases: 11. Germline V lookup: CDR1 SGDLS, CDR2 YYNGEE. The CDR3 here is CASTSGAGGTEQYF. CDR3 nucleotide sequence: TGTGCCAGCACCTCAGGCGCGGGAGGAACCGAGCAGTACTTC.

Only a few counts were recorded for this clone. The chain has TRBV6-4 and TRBJ2-7, with 10 bases aligning to TRBD2. CDR1 and CDR2 (germline): MRHNA, SNTAGT. Unmatched junction bases numbered 7, after V lost 2 bases and J lost 6 bases. The CDR3 totals 15 residues. This CDR3 reads CASSDRSGGAPEQYF. The CDR3, as DNA: TGTGCCAGCAGTGACCGGAGCGGGGGGGCCCCCGAGCAGTACTTC.

In DNA form, the CDR3 reads TGTGCCAGCAGGGTACTGAGAAGCGGGAGAGAGGATGAGCAGTTCTTC. Protein product: CASRVLRSGREDEQFF. V gene TRBV4-2 combines with J gene TRBJ2-1; 8 nucleotides line up with TRBD2. J lost 8 bases, V lost 6 bases, and 15 bases had no gene match. In germline, CDR1 is LGHNA, CDR2 YNFKEQ. The CDR3 covers 16 residues.

The chain employs TRBV2 and TRBJ2-3; D is unclear. Trimming took 3 bases from V and 0 from J, leaving 7 bases between them. Germline CDR1 is SNHLY and CDR2 is FYNNEI. This CDR3 spans 14 amino acids. The CDR3 sequence: CASSEWSSTDTQYF. In nucleotides, the CDR3 is TGTGCCAGCAGTGAGTGGAGTAGCACAGATACGCAGTATTTT.

CDR3 sequence reads: CASSYRGETQYF. The DNA for the CDR3 is TGTGCCAGCAGCTACAGGGGAGAGACCCAGTACTTC. The chain links TRBV28 to TRBJ2-5, with TRBD1 matching 7 bases. The CDR3 extends over 12 amino acids. V lost 6 bases to trimming and J lost 4 bases; unmatched junction nucleotides: 2. Germline CDR1 MDHEN, CDR2 SYDVKM.

The count of this clone is one. V is TRBV7-8 and J is TRBJ2-1; 10 bases map to TRBD2. Germline V lookup: CDR1 SGHVS, CDR2 FQNEAQ. Germline trimming cut 4 bases from V and 4 bases from J; bases unmatched to any gene: 7. There are 16 residues in the CDR3. In DNA form, the CDR3 reads TGTGCCAGCAGCTATCCGGGACTAGCGTTTTACAATGAGCAGTTCTTC. This encodes CASSYPGLAFYNEQFF. Using reference TRBV7-8 and TRBJ2-1 for the parts outside the CDR3, the full variable domain is GAGVSQSPRYKVAKRGQDVALRCDPISGHVSLFWYQQALGQGPEFLTYFQNEAQLDKSGLPSDRFFAERPEGSVSTLKIQRTQQEDSAVYLCASSYPGLAFYNEQFFGPGTRLTVL.

The CDR3 DNA sequence: TGCAGCGTTGGAAAGAACATGAACACTGAAGCTTTCTTT. Its protein product is CSVGKNMNTEAFF. The chain recombines TRBV29-1 with TRBJ1-1; D remains unclear. The CDR3 contains 13 residues. The V end was cut by 4 bases, the J end by 0 bases, with 9 bases between. Per the germline V gene, CDR1 is SQVTM and CDR2 is ANQGSEA.